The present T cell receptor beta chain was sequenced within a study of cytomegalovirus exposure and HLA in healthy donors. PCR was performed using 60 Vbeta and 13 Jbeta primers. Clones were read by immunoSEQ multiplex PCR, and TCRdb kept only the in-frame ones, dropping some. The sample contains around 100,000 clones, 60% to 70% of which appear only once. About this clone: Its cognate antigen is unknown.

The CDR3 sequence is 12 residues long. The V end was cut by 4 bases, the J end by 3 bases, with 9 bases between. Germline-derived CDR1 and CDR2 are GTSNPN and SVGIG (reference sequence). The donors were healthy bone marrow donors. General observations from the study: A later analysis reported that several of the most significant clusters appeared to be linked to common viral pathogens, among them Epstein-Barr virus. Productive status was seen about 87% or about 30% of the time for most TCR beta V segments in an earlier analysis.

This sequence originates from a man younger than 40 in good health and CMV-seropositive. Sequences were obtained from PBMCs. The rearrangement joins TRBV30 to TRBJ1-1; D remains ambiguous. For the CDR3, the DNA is TGTGCCTGGACAGGTAGCGACACTGAAGCTTTCTTT. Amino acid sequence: CAWTGSDTEAFF.